A selection of T cell receptor beta chains follows, all from one sample in a study of OX40 agonist ivuxolimab in advanced cancers. Here immunoSEQ multiplex PCR was the method, and the copy in TCRdb shows in-frame clones only, minus some. Among around 140,000 clones, 75% to 95% were seen once, and the ten largest hold 0.85% to 1.4%. The sample here was CD4+ or CD8+ T cells sorted from blood, taken in a trial of the OX40 agonist ivuxolimab. These receptors originate from an adult with an advanced solid tumor such as melanoma, head and neck, liver or kidney cancer. CDR3s include the opening cysteine and the closing phenylalanine or tryptophan. The D gene is left open where the match is weak. Clone size, where shown, is once, few, many, or a class for clones that have expanded.

j_call v_call clone_size d_call cdr3_nt cdr3_aa
TRBJ2-1 TRBV7-3 - - TGTGCCAGCAGCTTAAAAGCAGGGATTAACAATGAGCAGTTCTTC CASSLKAGINNEQFF
TRBJ2-3 TRBV11-3 - - TGTGCCAGCGGAAGGCGGACACCTAGCACAGATACGCAGTATTTT CASGRRTPSTDTQYF
TRBJ2-2 TRBV7-2 once TRBD2 TGTGCCAGCAGCTTAGGACTAGCGGTACTGAACACCGGGGAGCTGTTTTTT CASSLGLAVLNTGELFF
TRBJ1-1 TRBV5-4 - - TGTGCCAGCAGCTTCATGCAGGGTTACACTGAAGCTTTCTTT CASSFMQGYTEAFF
TRBJ1-1 TRBV7-9 - - TGTGCCAGCAGCTTAGCGCCCCCGAACACTGAAGCTTTCTTT CASSLAPPNTEAFF
TRBJ1-5 TRBV27 once - TGTGCCAGCAGTCCGACCCTAGGGGGACGCAATCAGCCCCAGCATTTT CASSPTLGGRNQPQHF
TRBJ2-5 TRBV28 - - TGTGCCAGCAGTTTCCGACAGTCTCAAGAGACCCAGTACTTC CASSFRQSQETQYF
TRBJ2-1 TRBV7-7 - - TGTGCTAGCAGCTTAGCGGACGGAGGTCCGGGTGATGAGCAGTTCTTC CASSLADGGPGDEQFF
TRBJ1-1 TRBV18 - - TGTGCCAGCTCCGTCGGGGACCATAACACTGAAGCTTTCTTT CASSVGDHNTEAFF
TRBJ2-1 TRBV19 - TRBD1 TGTGCCAGTAGTTCCGGGACAGATTACAATGAGCAGTTCTTC CASSSGTDYNEQFF
TRBJ1-1 TRBV29-1 - - TGCAGCGTTGTGAGGGGGATCGGGACTGAAGCTTTCTTT CSVVRGIGTEAFF
TRBJ2-5 TRBV15 - TRBD1 TGTGCCACCAGCGACAGGGGTCGGGAGACCCAGTACTTC CATSDRGRETQYF
TRBJ1-1 TRBV5-8 - - TGTGCCAGCAACCCGGTGGGGGTGGGGGCTTTCTTT CASNPVGVGAFF
TRBJ2-7 TRBV5-1 once TRBD1 TGCGCCAGCAGCTTGGTGACAGGGGGTTTCTACGAGCAGTACTTC CASSLVTGGFYEQYF
TRBJ1-4 TRBV10-1 - - TGCGCCAGCAGTGACGGGCAGCTTAATGAAAAACTGTTTTTT CASSDGQLNEKLFF
TRBJ1-5 TRBV19 - - TGTGCCAGTAGAAGGGCAGGTAGTAATAGCAATCAGCCCCAGCATTTT CASRRAGSNSNQPQHF
TRBJ1-1 TRBV30 - - TGTGCCTGGAGTGTAGGCGGTTCGACTGAAGCTTTCTTT CAWSVGGSTEAFF
TRBJ2-5 TRBV5-1 - TRBD2 TGCGCCAGCAGCCGACTAGCGGGAGGCGAGGAGACCCAGTACTTC CASSRLAGGEETQYF
TRBJ2-1 TRBV7-3 - - TGTGCCAGCAGCACCGGGACCTCGGATGGAAATGAGCAGTTCTTC CASSTGTSDGNEQFF
TRBJ2-1 TRBV19 - - TGTGCCAGTACCGACTCAAGCGGTTTCCCGAATGAGCAGTTCTTC CASTDSSGFPNEQFF
TRBJ1-2 TRBV5-1 - - TGCGCCAGCAGCTTGGACAGGGTCGAGCGTGGCTACACCTTC CASSLDRVERGYTF
TRBJ1-5 TRBV7-2 once TRBD1 TGTGCCAGCAGCCGGCTAGCAGGGGGCGGGGGTCAGCCCCAGCATTTT CASSRLAGGGGQPQHF
TRBJ2-5 TRBV27 once - TGTGCCAGCAGTAGGGAGTACCAAGAGACCCAGTACTTC CASSREYQETQYF
TRBJ1-1 TRBV28 - TRBD1 TGTGCCAGCAGTCGCTGGGGACAGGGAGACACTGAAGCTTTCTTT CASSRWGQGDTEAFF
TRBJ1-3 TRBV9 - TRBD1 TGTGCCAGCAGCCCAGGGACAGTTCAATTACTCTCTGGAAACACCATATATTTT CASSPGTVQLLSGNTIYF
TRBJ2-3 TRBV5-1 - TRBD2 TGCGCCAGCAGCTTGAACCTAGCGGGAGGCACAGATACGCAGTATTTT CASSLNLAGGTDTQYF
TRBJ2-5 TRBV2 - TRBD2 TGTGCCAGCAGTGAAGCGCCGGAGGGTCGGTCTAGCGGGAGACAAGAGACCCAGTACTTC CASSEAPEGRSSGRQETQYF
TRBJ1-2 TRBV5-6 - - TGTGCCAGCACCCTTGCTACATATGGCTACACCTTC CASTLATYGYTF
TRBJ1-6 TRBV19 - - TGTGCCAGTAGTATAGACCCGCGCCACTCCTATAATTCACCCCTCCACTTT CASSIDPRHSYNSPLHF
TRBJ1-5 TRBV6-1 - - TGTGCCAGCAGGGTAGACTTTAATCAGCCCCAGCATTTT CASRVDFNQPQHF
TRBJ2-7 TRBV5-1 - TRBD1 TGCGCCAGCAGCGTGAACGGACAGGGGGCACGGGAGGGGCAGTACTTC CASSVNGQGAREGQYF
TRBJ1-3 TRBV9 - - TGTGCCAGCAGCCTTTTCACAGGGTCTGAAGGAAACACCATATATTTT CASSLFTGSEGNTIYF
TRBJ1-1 TRBV29-1 - TRBD1 TGCAGCGCTCTAGGGGGACAGTGGAACACTGAAGCTTTCTTT CSALGGQWNTEAFF
TRBJ1-3 TRBV28 - - TGTGCCAGCAGTCTTGAGTATCTTGGAAACACCATATATTTT CASSLEYLGNTIYF
TRBJ2-3 TRBV9 - - TGTGCCAGCAGCCCTCGCGGGTCCACCCTCACAGATACGCAGTATTTT CASSPRGSTLTDTQYF
TRBJ2-5 TRBV9 - - TGTGCCAGCAGCTACCCCTTCGGCAGGGACCAAGAGACCCAGTACTTC CASSYPFGRDQETQYF
TRBJ2-1 TRBV15 once TRBD2 TGTGCCACCAGCAGAGGGCGGGAGTACAATGAGCAGTTCTTC CATSRGREYNEQFF
TRBJ1-1 TRBV18 - - TGTGCCACCCTTTTCGGTTTGAACACTGAAGCTTTCTTT CATLFGLNTEAFF
TRBJ1-5 TRBV15 - - TGTGCCACCAGCAGAGAAATCAATTCTGGCAATCAGCCCCAGCATTTT CATSREINSGNQPQHF
TRBJ2-7 TRBV28 - - TGTGTCAGCCGAACCGGCCACTCCTACGAGCAGTACTTC CVSRTGHSYEQYF
TRBJ2-5 TRBV5-1 - - TGCGCCAGCAGCTTGGCGGAGCGGCAAGAGACCCAGTACTTC CASSLAERQETQYF
TRBJ1-3 TRBV6-5 - - TGTGCCAGCAGTTCACCCGGTGGGGGGTCAGGAAACACCATATATTTT CASSSPGGGSGNTIYF
TRBJ1-2 TRBV27 - - TGTGCCAGCAGTCCACGGGGCGGGGGCTATGGCTACACCTTC CASSPRGGGYGYTF
TRBJ2-2 TRBV5-4 - - TGTGCCAGCAGCTCCCGGGCGGCCCGCACCGGGGAGCTGTTTTTT CASSSRAARTGELFF
TRBJ2-5 TRBV27 - - TGTGCCAGCAGTTTGTCAGGGAAGATCCTCCAAGAGACCCAGTACTTC CASSLSGKILQETQYF
TRBJ2-7 TRBV6-5 once - TGTGCCAGCAGTCGGACAGACTCCTACGAGCAGTACTTC CASSRTDSYEQYF
TRBJ1-5 TRBV5-1 - - TGCGCCAGCAGCTTCGAGGGGGGTAATCAGCCCCAGCATTTT CASSFEGGNQPQHF
TRBJ1-3 TRBV5-8 once - TGTGCCAGCAGCGCTGGGACATACTCTGGAAACACCATATATTTT CASSAGTYSGNTIYF
TRBJ2-7 TRBV27 - - TGTGCCAGCACCCGCCGCAGGGGTGGAAGCGAGCAGTACTTC CASTRRRGGSEQYF
TRBJ1-4 TRBV28 - TRBD1 TGTGCCAGCAAACCGGACAGGGTCAATGAAAAACTGTTTTTT CASKPDRVNEKLFF
TRBJ2-4 TRBV7-2 - TRBD2 TGTGCCAGCAGCTTTGTGGCTAGCGGTACGAAAAACATTCAGTACTTC CASSFVASGTKNIQYF
TRBJ2-3 TRBV7-3 - TRBD2 TGTGCCAGCAGCGTAGGACTAGCGGGAGATACGCAGTATTTT CASSVGLAGDTQYF
TRBJ2-7 TRBV30 - - TGTGCCTGCCTTCAGGGGGGGTACGAGCAGTACTTC CACLQGGYEQYF
TRBJ2-7 TRBV7-6 - - TGTGCCAGCAGCTTGAGGGACACCTACGAGCAGTACTTC CASSLRDTYEQYF
TRBJ2-7 TRBV5-1 - - TGCGCCAGCAGCTTGGATGTCAGCTACGAGCAGTACTTC CASSLDVSYEQYF
TRBJ1-5 TRBV9 - - TGTGCCAGCAGCCCTTCGGGGGGCGCTCAGCCCCAGCATTTT CASSPSGGAQPQHF
TRBJ2-5 TRBV5-1 - - TGCGCCAGCAGCTTGGGGGATAGTGCAGGTTTGGAGACCCAGTACTTC CASSLGDSAGLETQYF
TRBJ2-7 TRBV5-1 - - TGCGCCAGCAGCACGCAGGGATACGAGCAGTACTTC CASSTQGYEQYF
TRBJ1-1 TRBV11-2 many - TGTGCCAGCAGCTTAGAGAATGGGAACACTGAAGCTTTCTTT CASSLENGNTEAFF